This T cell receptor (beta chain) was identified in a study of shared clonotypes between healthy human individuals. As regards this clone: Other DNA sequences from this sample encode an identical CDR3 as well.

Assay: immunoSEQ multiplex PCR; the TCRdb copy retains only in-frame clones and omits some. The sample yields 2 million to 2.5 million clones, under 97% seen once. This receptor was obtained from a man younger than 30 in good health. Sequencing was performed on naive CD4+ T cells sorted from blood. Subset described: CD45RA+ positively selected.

The CDR3 spells CAISGQGYEQYF. CDR3 DNA: TGTGCCATCAGTGGCCAAGGCTACGAGCAGTACTTC. The V gene is TRBV10-3, the J gene TRBJ2-7; D unresolved. This CDR3 comprises 12 residues. Germline CDR1 ENHRY, CDR2 SYGVKD. Deletions cut 4 bases from V and 3 bases from J, with 7 bases between.